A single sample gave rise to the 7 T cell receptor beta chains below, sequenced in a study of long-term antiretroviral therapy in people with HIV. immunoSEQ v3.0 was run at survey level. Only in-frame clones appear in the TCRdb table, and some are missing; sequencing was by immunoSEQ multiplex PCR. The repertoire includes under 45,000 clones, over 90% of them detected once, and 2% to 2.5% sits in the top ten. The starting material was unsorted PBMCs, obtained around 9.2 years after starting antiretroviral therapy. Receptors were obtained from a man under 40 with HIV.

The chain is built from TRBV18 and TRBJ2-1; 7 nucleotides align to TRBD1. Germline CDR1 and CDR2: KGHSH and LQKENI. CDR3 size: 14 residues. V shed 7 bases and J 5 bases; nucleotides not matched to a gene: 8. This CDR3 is CASYPGTANNEQFF. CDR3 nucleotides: TGTGCCAGCTATCCCGGGACAGCTAACAATGAGCAGTTCTTC. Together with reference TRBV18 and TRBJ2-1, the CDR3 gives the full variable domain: NAGVMQNPRHLVRRRGQEARLRCSPMKGHSHVYWYRQLPEEGLKFMVYLQKENIIDESGMPKERFSAEFPKEGPSILRIQQVVRGDSAAYFCASYPGTANNEQFFGPGTRLTVL.

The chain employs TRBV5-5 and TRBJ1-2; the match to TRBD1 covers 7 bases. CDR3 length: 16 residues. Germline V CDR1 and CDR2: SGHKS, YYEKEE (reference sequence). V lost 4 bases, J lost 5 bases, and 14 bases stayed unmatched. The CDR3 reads CASSPRDRVSQYGYTF. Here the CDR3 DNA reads TGTGCCAGCAGCCCCAGAGACAGGGTTTCTCAGTATGGCTACACCTTC.

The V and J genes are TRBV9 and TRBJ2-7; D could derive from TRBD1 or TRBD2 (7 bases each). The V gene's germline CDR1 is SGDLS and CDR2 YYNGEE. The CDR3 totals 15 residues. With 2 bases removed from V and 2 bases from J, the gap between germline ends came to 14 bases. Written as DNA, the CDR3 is TGTGCCAGCAGCGTCCAGGGGAGGGGGCCCTACGAGCAGTACGTC. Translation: CASSVQGRGPYEQYV.

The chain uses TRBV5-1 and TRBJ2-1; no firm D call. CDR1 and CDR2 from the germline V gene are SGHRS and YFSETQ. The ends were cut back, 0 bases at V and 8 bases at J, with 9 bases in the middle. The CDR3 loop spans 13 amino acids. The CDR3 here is CASSLVQYDEQFF. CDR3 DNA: TGCGCCAGCAGCTTGGTGCAGTACGATGAGCAGTTCTTC.

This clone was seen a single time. The DNA for the CDR3 is TGTGCCAGCAGCCGGGACAGGGTATCGCCTGAAGCTTTCTTT. Its translation is CASSRDRVSPEAFF. This chain uses TRBV5-4 with TRBJ1-1; TRBD1 aligns across 9 bases. This CDR3 comprises 14 residues. The germline gives CDR1 SGHNT, CDR2 YYREEE (reference sequence). V lost 4 bases and J lost 6; bases outside the gene matches: 7.

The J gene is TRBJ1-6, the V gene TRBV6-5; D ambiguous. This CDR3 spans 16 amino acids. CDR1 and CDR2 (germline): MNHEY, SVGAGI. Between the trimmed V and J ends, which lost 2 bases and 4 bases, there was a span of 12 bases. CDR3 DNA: TGTGCCAGCAGTTACGCAGAGGCGTGGTATAATTCACCCCTCCACTTT. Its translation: CASSYAEAWYNSPLHF.

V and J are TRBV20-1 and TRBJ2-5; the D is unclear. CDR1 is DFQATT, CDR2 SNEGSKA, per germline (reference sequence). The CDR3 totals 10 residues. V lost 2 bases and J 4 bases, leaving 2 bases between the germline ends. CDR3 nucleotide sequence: TGCAGTGCTAGAATAGAGACCCAGTACTTC. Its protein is CSARIETQYF.